This T cell receptor (beta chain) comes out of a study of blood T cells in healthy people across ages. Study-wide findings and caveats: One million T cells yielded diversity estimates that were considered underestimates. Unsorted PBMC input precluded a conclusive naive versus antigen-experienced comparison.

This clonotype was counted a few times. Its antigen is as yet unknown. It was with a sample-barcoded 5' primer and a J-beta primer mix that a second PCR of roughly 7 to 12 cycles was run. Each CDR3 protein is one row after TCRdb ran MiXCR on the 5' RACE reads. The sample comprises some 1,500,000 distinct CDR3 sequences, around 40% of which are singletons, and over 3.5% rests with the top ten. The CDR3 contains 15 residues. With 5 bases removed from V and 2 bases from J, the gap between germline ends came to 16 bases. Per the germline V gene, CDR1 is LNHNV and CDR2 is YYDKDF (reference sequence). This clonotype was sampled from a woman between 18 and 29 years old in good health. Source material: blood. The chain combines TRBV15 with TRBJ2-7; tentatively, D is TRBD2 (6 bases). Here the CDR3 DNA reads TGTGCCACCAGCCGATCCGGGACTTACCCCTACGAGCAGTACTTC. Amino acid sequence: CATSRSGTYPYEQYF.